This TCR beta chain was sequenced during a study of T cell responses to AZD1222 COVID-19 vaccine (dated by TCRdb to the early 2020s). About the full investigation: A total of just over 230 trial participants underwent TCR sequencing, of whom 207 had received two doses of AZD1222 and roughly 26 had received two doses of the MenACWY control vaccine. Enrollment into the trials was organized by age into subgroups of 18-55, 56-69 and 70-plus years, and those subgroups contained roughly 150, 30 and 60 TCR-sequenced participants, respectively. General conclusions and limits of the study: Only six AZD1222 recipients were SARS-CoV-2 seropositive at baseline, limiting conclusions about previously exposed vaccinees. Participants were mostly white British, with more females than males. The authors suggested clonal diversity may have been underestimated. Because no day 14 peak-response samples were available, repertoires were characterized only after the peak T cell response. The vaccine-associated CD4 TCRs covered the entire spike protein, and the dominant responses fell in regions 160-218 and 743-854. After two AZD1222 doses, both the breadth and the depth of spike-specific TCRs were significantly higher than at day 0 and than in MenACWY recipients. Reportedly, almost half of the unique spike-specific TCRs recognized epitopes lying outside the regions that are mutated in the B.1.351 and B.1.1.7 variants. In the small 56-69-year group, the increase in depth fell short of significance, most likely because of low power.

The time point label of this sample denotes: about 28 days (+/-7) after the second vaccine dose. Because spike-specific TCR depth and breadth did not differ between the two schedules, AZD1222 recipients who got a second dose at roughly 4 weeks were pooled with those who got a second dose at roughly 12 weeks. The vaccinee samples were drawn from two UK trials, COV001 and COV002, one of which was a single-blind randomized controlled phase 2/3 trial testing AZD1222 (ChAdOx1 nCoV-19) in healthy adults. For TCRbeta chain sequencing, PBMC samples from trial participants were taken at day 0 and at day 28 after the second dose. The CDR3 regions of human TCRbeta chains were subjected to immunosequencing. Per the original workflow: Repertoire TCRs were matched against a reference library of SARS-CoV-2-specific TCRs generated with the MIRA antigen-specificity platform. Breadth meant the fraction of unique TCRs that were SARS-CoV-2-associated, whereas depth meant the fraction of total T cells that were SARS-CoV-2-associated. Each spike-specific TCR was assigned to its reactive spike region and to a CD4 or CD8 class using the MIRA data. Log10-transformed breadth and depth values were compared by one-way ANOVA with Sidak's multiple comparisons tests. TCRdb retrieved this table from immuneACCESS and kept in-frame rearrangements only. Not all clones are present; in checked studies, unresolved V genes account for under half, and no reason is known for the remainder. That table furnishes V, J and clone size, whereas the DNA furnished D and trimming. A total of over 130,000 clones appear in this sample, roughly 90% of them only once. Roughly 1.7% of the sample rests with the top ten.

For CDR1 and CDR2, the germline V gene (reference sequence) lists LNHDA and SQIVND. V and J lose 7 bases and 4 bases, and a span of 13 bases separates them. The CDR3 has 14 amino acids, counting the end cysteine and phenylalanine. The kept DNA is CDR3 alone, 42 bases in frame from the first base. As for this clone: The antigen it recognizes is unknown. Per-base quality was not reported, and no clone a single base away is much larger than it.

This sequence was found in an adult who received the AZD1222 COVID-19 vaccine. The chain is encoded by TRBV19 joined to TRBJ2-2; the D region possibly corresponds to TRBD2 (6 bases align). The material sequenced was peripheral blood, taken 28 days after the second AZD1222 dose. This receptor has the CDR3 CASIAGRLTGELFF. The DNA sequence follows: TGTGCCAGTATCGCGGGGCGACTCACCGGGGAGCTGTTTTTT.